What follows describes a single TCR beta chain. The PCR employed 60 Vbeta primers together with 13 Jbeta primers. Methods used by the authors: Unique TCR beta chains numbered 80 million to 95 million in a later analysis, with roughly 10 million shared. The repertoire was sequenced with immunoSEQ multiplex PCR; TCRdb's copy has only in-frame clones and lacks some. V and J calls plus clone size are reproduced from that table; the DNA served to infer D and trimming. The data hold 100,000 or so clones, with approximately 81% observed a single time. The data originate from a study of cytomegalovirus exposure and HLA in healthy donors. The trim removed 4 bases at V and 2 bases at J, leaving 7 bases unmatched. The CDR3 totals 16 residues. Germline CDR1 and CDR2: MNHEY and SMNVEV (reference sequence).

Sequences were obtained from PBMCs. The clonotype was recovered from a man aged 25-45 years in good health and CMV-seronegative. The chain employs TRBV27 and TRBJ1-4; 7 bases match TRBD1. The CDR3: CASSSLLQGTNEKLFF. CDR3 DNA: TGTGCCAGCAGTTCCCTCCTACAGGGGACTAATGAAAAACTGTTTTTT. The whole variable domain, remainder taken from reference TRBV27 and TRBJ1-4, is EAQVTQNPRYLITVTGKKLTVTCSQNMNHEYMSWYRQDPGLGLRQIYYSMNVEVTDKGDVPEGYKVSRKEKRNFPLILESPSPNQTSLYFCASSSLLQGTNEKLFFGSGTQLSVL.